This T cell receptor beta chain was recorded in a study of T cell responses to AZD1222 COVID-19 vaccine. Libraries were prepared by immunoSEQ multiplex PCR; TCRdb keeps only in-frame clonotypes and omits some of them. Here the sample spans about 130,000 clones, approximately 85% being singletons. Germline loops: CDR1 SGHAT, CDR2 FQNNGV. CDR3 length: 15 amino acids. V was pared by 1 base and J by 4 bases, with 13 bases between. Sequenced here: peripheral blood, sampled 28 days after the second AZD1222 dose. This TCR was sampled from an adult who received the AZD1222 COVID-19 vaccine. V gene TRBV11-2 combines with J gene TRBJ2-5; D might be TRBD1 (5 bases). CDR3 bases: TGTGCCAGCAGCTTAGCAGGGTTACGGTCAGAGACCCAGTACTTC. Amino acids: CASSLAGLRSETQYF.